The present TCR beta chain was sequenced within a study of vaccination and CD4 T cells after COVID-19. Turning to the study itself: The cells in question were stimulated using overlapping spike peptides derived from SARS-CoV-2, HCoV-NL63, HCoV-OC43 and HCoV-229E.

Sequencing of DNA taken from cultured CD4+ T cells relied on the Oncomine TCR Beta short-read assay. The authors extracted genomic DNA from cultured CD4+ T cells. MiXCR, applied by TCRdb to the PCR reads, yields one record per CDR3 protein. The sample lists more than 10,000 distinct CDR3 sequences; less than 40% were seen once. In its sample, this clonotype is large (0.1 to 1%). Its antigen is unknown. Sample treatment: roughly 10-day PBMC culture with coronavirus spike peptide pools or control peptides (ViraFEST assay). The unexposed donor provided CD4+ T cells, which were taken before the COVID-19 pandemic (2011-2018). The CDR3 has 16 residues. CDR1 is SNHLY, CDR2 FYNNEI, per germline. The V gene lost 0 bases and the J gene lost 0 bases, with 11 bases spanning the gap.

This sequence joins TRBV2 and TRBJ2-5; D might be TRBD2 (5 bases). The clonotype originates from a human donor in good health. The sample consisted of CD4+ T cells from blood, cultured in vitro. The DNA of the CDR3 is TGTGCCAGCAGTGAAGCGCGGGCTAGCTACCAAGAGACCCAGTACTTC. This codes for CASSEARASYQETQYF.